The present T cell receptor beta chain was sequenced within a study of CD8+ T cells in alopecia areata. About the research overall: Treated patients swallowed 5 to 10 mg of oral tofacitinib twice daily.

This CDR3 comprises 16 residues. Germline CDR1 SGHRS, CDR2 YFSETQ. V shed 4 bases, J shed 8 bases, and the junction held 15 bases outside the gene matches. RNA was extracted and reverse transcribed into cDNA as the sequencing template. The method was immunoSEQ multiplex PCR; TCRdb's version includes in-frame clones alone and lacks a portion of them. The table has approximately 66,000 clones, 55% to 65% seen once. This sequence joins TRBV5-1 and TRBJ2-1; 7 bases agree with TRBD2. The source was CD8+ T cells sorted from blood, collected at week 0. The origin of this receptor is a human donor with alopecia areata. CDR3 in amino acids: CASSRTAVRLADEQFF. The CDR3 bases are TGCGCCAGCAGCCGAACGGCCGTTCGACTAGCCGATGAGCAGTTCTTC.